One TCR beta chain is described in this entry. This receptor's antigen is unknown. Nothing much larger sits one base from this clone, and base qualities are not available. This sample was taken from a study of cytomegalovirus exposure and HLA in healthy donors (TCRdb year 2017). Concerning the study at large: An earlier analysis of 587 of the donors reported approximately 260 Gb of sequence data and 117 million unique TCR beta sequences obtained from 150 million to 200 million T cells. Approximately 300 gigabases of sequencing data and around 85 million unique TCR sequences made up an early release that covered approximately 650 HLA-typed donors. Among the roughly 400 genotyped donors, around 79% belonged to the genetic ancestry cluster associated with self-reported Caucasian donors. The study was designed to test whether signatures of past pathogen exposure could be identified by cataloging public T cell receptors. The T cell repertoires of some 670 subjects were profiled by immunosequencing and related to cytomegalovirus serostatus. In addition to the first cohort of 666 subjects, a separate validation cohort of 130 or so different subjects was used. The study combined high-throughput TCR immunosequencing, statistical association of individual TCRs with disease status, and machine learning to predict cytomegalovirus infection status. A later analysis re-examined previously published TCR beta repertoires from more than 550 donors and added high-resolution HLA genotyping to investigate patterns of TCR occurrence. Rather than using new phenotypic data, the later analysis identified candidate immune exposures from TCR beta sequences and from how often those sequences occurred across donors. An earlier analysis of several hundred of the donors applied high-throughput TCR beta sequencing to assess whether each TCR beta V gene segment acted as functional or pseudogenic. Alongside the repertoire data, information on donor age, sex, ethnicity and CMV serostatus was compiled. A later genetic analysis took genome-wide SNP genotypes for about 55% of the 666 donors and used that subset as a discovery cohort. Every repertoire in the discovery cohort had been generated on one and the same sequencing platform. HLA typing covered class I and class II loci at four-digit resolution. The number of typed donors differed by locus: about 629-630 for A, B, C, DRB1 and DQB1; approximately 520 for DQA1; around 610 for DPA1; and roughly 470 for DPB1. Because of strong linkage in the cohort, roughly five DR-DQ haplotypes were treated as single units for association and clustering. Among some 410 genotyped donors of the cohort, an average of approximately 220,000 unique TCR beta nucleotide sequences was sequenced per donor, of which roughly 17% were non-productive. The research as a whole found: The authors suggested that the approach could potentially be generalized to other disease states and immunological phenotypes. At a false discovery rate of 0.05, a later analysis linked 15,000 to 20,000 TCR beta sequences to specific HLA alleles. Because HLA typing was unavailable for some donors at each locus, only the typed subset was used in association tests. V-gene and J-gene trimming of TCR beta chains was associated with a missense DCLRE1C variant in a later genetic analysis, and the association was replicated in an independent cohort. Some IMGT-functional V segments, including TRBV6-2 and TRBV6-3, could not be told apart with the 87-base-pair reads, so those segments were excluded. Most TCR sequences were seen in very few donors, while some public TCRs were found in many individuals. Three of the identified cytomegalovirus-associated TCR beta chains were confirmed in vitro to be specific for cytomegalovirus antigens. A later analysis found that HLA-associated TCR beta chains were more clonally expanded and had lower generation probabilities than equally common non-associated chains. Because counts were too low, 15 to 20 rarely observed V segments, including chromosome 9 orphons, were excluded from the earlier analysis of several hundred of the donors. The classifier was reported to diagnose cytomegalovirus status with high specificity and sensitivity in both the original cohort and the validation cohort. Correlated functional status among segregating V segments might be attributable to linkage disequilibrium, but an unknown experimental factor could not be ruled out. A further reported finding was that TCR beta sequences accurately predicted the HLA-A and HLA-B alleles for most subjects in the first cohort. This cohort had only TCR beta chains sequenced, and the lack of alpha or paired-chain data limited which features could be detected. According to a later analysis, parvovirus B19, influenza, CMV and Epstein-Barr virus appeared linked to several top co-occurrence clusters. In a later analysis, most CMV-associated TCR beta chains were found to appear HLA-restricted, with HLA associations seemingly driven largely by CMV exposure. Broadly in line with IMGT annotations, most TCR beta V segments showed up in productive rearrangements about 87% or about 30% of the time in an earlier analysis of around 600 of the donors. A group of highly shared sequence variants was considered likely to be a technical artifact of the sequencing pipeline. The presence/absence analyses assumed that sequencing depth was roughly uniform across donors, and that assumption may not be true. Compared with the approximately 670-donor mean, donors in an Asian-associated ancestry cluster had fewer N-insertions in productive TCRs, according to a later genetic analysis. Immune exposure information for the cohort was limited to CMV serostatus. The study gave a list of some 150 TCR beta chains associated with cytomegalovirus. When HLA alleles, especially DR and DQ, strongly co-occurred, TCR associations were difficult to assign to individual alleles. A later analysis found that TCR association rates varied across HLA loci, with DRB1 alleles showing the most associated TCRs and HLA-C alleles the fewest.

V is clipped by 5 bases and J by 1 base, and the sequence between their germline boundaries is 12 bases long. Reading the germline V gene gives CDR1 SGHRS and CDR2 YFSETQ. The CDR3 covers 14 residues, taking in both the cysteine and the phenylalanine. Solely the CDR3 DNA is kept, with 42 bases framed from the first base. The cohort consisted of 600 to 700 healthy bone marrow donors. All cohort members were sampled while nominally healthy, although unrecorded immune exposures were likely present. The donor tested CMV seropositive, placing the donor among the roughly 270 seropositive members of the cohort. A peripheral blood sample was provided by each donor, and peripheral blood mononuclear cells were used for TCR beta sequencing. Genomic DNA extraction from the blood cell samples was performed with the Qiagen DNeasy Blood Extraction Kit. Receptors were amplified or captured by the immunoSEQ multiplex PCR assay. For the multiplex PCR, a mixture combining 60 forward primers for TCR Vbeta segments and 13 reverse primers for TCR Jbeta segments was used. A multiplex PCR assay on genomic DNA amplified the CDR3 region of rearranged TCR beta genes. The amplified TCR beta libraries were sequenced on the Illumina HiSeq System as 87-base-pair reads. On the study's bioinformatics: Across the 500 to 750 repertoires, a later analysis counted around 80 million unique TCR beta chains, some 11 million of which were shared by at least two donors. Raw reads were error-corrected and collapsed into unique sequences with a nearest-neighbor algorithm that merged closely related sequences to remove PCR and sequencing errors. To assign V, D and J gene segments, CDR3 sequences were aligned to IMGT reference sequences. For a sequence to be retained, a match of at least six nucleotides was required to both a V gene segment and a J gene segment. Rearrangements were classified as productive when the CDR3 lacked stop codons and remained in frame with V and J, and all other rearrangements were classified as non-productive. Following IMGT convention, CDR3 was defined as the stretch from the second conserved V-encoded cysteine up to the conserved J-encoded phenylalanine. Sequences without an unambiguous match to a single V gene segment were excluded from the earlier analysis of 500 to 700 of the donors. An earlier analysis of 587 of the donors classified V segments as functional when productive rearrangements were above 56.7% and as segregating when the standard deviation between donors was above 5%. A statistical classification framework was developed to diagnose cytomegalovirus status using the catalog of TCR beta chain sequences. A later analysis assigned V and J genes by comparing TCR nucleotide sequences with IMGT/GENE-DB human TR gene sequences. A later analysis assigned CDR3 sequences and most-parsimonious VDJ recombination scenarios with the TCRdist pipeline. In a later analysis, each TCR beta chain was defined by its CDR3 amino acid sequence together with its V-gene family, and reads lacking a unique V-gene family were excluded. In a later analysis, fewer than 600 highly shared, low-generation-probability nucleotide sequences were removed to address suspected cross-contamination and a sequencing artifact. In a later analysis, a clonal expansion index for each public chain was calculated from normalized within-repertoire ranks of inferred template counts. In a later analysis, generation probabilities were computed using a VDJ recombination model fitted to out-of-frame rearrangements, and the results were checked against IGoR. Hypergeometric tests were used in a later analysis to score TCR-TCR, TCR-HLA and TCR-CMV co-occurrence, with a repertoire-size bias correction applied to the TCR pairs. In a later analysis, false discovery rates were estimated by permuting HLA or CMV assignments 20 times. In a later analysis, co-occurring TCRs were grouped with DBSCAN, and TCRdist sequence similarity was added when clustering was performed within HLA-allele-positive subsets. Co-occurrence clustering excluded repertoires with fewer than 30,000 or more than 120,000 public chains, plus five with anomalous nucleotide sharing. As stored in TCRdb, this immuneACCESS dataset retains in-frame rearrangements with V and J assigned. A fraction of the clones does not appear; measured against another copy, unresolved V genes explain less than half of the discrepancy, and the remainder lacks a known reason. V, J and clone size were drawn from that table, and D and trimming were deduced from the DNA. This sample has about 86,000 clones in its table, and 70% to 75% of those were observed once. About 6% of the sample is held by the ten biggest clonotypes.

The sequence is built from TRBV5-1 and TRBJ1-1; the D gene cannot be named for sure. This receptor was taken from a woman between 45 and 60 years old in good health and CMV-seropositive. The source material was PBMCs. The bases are TGCGCCAGCAGTTCGTCGGGGAAGAACACTGAAGCTTTCTTT. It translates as CASSSSGKNTEAFF.